This TCR beta chain was profiled in a study of cytomegalovirus exposure and HLA in healthy donors. In the study overall: The early release's HLA-typed donors yielded roughly 85 million unique TCRs. Notes on the study in general: Prediction of most subjects' HLA-A and HLA-B alleles by TCR beta sequences was reportedly accurate. A later analysis linked a missense DCLRE1C variant to TCR beta V- and J-gene trimming.

For this clone: The antigen is unknown.

The CDR3 has 15 residues. Germline V gene sequence: CDR1 MGHRA, CDR2 YSYEKL. V lost 0 bases to trimming and J lost 1 base, with 10 bases between them. The PCR ran on 60 Vbeta and 13 Jbeta primers. Measured with immunoSEQ multiplex PCR; TCRdb has only the in-frame clones, and not every one. This table lists over 75,000 clones. V usage is TRBV4-1 and J usage is TRBJ2-7, with D maybe TRBD1 (5 bases). The clonotype comes from a man over 45 in good health and CMV-seronegative. The sequencing input was PBMCs. CDR3 region: CASSQDRGDSYEQYF. CDR3 DNA: TGCGCCAGCAGCCAAGATAGGGGCGATTCCTACGAGCAGTACTTC.